Given below is one T cell receptor beta chain in context. Its antigen remains unknown. The V gene's germline CDR1 is SGHAT and CDR2 FQNNGV. V was pared by 4 bases and J by 6 bases, with 13 bases of the junction left unmatched. This CDR3 is 17 amino acids long. This sample was included in a study of cytomegalovirus exposure and HLA in healthy donors. Study-level results: Later analysis reportedly placed an Asian-associated ancestry cluster below the roughly 680-donor mean in N-insertions.

Primers included in the PCR were 60 Vbeta and 13 Jbeta primers. Repertoires were generated with immunoSEQ multiplex PCR, while TCRdb's copy carries only in-frame clones and drops some. The repertoire shows roughly 190,000 clones; the top ten hold approximately 6.4%. The sample was PBMCs. The chain uses TRBV11-2 and TRBJ2-2, with 8 bases identical to TRBD2. The TCR sequence derives from a man aged 25 to 40 in good health and CMV-seronegative. In nucleotides, the CDR3 is TGTGCCAGCAGCTCGGGGCGGGGACTAGTCTCACCCGGGGAGCTGTTTTTT. This translates into CASSSGRGLVSPGELFF.